The entry below gives a single TCR beta chain sequence along with its context. Its target is not known. CDR1 is MDHEN and CDR2 is SYDVKM in the germline V gene. V lost 1 base and J lost 5, with 15 bases in between. CDR3 length equals 15 residues. TCRdb re-derived calls from the PCR reads in MiXCR, one entry per CDR3 protein. Among approximately 670,000 distinct CDR3 sequences listed, 20% were seen once. Naive CD8 libraries were made from about 21,000 to 970,000 sorted cells, and they used 10%, 30% or 50% RNA. This sample stems from a study of molecular identifiers for immune sequencing clone quantification. Whole-study findings and limits: Clones carrying above 20 RNA copies accounted for over 98% of effector molecules, under 1% in naive cells.

The chain combines TRBV28 with TRBJ2-7; D may match TRBD1 or TRBD2 (7 bases each). The clonotype was recovered from a human donor in good health. Some libraries in this study had Jurkat cell RNA spiked in. The sample comprised naive CD8+ T cells from blood, with Jurkat cell RNA spiked in. Sample subset: FACS-sorted CD8+CD4-CCR7+CD45RA+ naive T cells. Written as DNA, the CDR3 is TGTGCCAGCAGTTTATCCAGGGGGGGGCTTCACGAGCAGTACTTC. Translating it yields CASSLSRGGLHEQYF.